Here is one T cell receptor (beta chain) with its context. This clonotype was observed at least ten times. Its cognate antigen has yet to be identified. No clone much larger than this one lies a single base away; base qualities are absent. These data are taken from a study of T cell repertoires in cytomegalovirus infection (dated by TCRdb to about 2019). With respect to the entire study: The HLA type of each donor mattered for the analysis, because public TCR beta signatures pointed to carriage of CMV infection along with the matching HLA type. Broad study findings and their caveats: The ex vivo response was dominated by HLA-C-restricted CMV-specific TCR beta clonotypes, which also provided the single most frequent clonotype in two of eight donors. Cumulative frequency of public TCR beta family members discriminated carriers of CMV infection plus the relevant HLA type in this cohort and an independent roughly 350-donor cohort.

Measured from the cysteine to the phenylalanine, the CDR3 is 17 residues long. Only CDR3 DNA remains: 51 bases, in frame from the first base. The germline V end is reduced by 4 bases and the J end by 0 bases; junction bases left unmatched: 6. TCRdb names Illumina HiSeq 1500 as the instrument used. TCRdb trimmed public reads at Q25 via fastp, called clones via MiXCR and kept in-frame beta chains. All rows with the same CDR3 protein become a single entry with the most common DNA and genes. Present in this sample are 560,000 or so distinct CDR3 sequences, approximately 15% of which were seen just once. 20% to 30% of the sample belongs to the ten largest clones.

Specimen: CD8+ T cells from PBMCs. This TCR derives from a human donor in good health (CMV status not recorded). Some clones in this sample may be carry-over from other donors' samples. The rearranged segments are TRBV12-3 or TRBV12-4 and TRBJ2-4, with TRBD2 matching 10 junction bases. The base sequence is TGTGCCAGCAGTTCCCGGACTAGCGGTCGAGCCAAAAACATTCAGTACTTC. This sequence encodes CASSSRTSGRAKNIQYF.